This T cell receptor (beta chain) was captured in a study of T cell responses to AZD1222 COVID-19 vaccine. Method: immunoSEQ multiplex PCR; TCRdb's copy keeps in-frame clones and lacks some. The data show roughly 150,000 clones, more than 85% seen once. Specimen: peripheral blood, collected after recovery from COVID-19. The sequence was collected from an adult who had recovered from COVID-19.

For the CDR3, the DNA is TGTGCCAGCAGCTTACTGGGAGGGGACACTGAAGCTTTCTTT. This encodes CASSLLGGDTEAFF. This rearrangement joins TRBV28 to TRBJ1-1; a possible D gene is TRBD1 (5 bases). Germline CDR1 reads MDHEN; CDR2 reads SYDVKM. The CDR3 is 14 amino acids. The V and J ends lost 6 bases and 3 bases respectively, with 14 bases between them. Supplemented by reference TRBV28 and TRBJ1-1, the full variable domain reads DVKVTQSSRYLVKRTGEKVFLECVQDMDHENMFWYRQDPGLGLRLIYFSYDVKMKEKGDIPEGYSVSREKKERFSLILESASTNQTSMYLCASSLLGGDTEAFFGQGTRLTVV.